Below, 21 T cell receptor beta chains from the same sample are listed, as sequenced in a study of blood T cell repertoires in COVID-19. The method was immunoSEQ multiplex PCR; TCRdb's version includes in-frame clones alone and lacks a portion of them. The sample lists 150,000 to 200,000 clones, about 88% occurring once. Sequencing was performed on peripheral blood. These receptor sequences come from a woman older than 75 with acute or convalescent COVID-19.

This sequence joins TRBV3-1 (or the pseudogene TRBV3-2) and TRBJ1-2, with no clear D. The CDR3 sequence is 13 residues long. CDR1 and CDR2 (germline): LGHDT, YNNKEL (reference sequence). Trimming took off 3 bases at V and 6 bases at J, with 11 bases between the two ends. This chain's CDR3 is CASSQAVLNGYTF. Written as DNA, the CDR3 is TGTGCCAGCAGCCAGGCCGTGTTAAATGGCTACACCTTC.

This chain's CDR3 is CATSVPGRGLYNEQFF. The CDR3 DNA is TGTGCCACCAGTGTTCCAGGGAGGGGTCTCTACAATGAGCAGTTCTTC. The chain couples TRBV15 to TRBJ2-1, with 7 bases aligning to TRBD2. Per the germline V gene, CDR1 is LNHNV and CDR2 is YYDKDF (reference sequence). The trim removed 6 bases at V and 3 bases at J, leaving 11 bases unmatched. This CDR3 has 16 amino acids.

V gene TRBV5-1 combines with J gene TRBJ1-5; 10 bases map to TRBD1. From germline, CDR1 is SGHRS and CDR2 YFSETQ. This CDR3 comprises 14 residues. After removal of 2 bases from V and 10 bases from J, the junction contained 6 bases not matched to a gene. The CDR3 loop is CASSLTGTGDPQHF. For the CDR3, the DNA is TGCGCCAGCAGCTTAACCGGGACAGGGGATCCCCAGCATTTT. Complete variable domain (other parts from reference TRBV5-1 and TRBJ1-5): KAGVTQTPRYLIKTRGQQVTLSCSPISGHRSVSWYQQTPGQGLQFLFEYFSETQRNKGNFPGRFSGRQFSNSRSEMNVSTLELGDSALYLCASSLTGTGDPQHFGDGTRLSIL.

The genes are TRBV6-5 and TRBJ2-1; D possibly corresponds to TRBD2 (6 bases). The length of the CDR3 is 13 residues. The germline V and J ends were trimmed by 7 bases and 1 base, with 8 bases remaining between them. The germline gives CDR1 MNHEY, CDR2 SVGAGI. The CDR3 loop reads CASTRGSYNEQFF. The CDR3 coding sequence is TGTGCCAGCACGCGGGGATCCTACAATGAGCAGTTCTTC.

V and J are TRBV20-1 and TRBJ1-5; D not resolved. The V end was cut by 3 bases, the J end by 0 bases, with 18 bases between. The CDR3 runs 17 residues. CDR1 is DFQATT and CDR2 is SNEGSKA in the germline V gene (reference sequence). The CDR3 DNA sequence: TGCAGTGCTAGTACGGTCCCCCCCGGGTATAGCAATCAGCCCCAGCATTTT. The encoded protein is CSASTVPPGYSNQPQHF.

Of note for this clone: Other DNA sequences from this sample encode an identical CDR3 as well. V and J are TRBV7-2 and TRBJ2-7; D not resolved. Germline CDR1 reads SGHTA; CDR2 reads FQGNSA. This CDR3 contains 12 residues. With 2 bases removed from V and 2 bases from J, the gap between germline ends came to 4 bases. The CDR3: CASSLSAYEQYF. The CDR3 region has the DNA TGTGCCAGCAGCTTAAGCGCCTACGAGCAGTACTTC.

CDR3 residues: CASSLGAEGLQTQYF. In nucleotides, the CDR3 is TGTGCCAGCAGCTTAGGGGCGGAGGGGCTGCAGACCCAGTACTTC. The genes are TRBV11-2 and TRBJ2-5; D perhaps matches TRBD2 (6 bases). V lost 1 base and J lost 6, with 15 bases in between. The CDR3 consists of 15 residues. CDR1 is SGHAT and CDR2 is FQNNGV in the germline V gene. Supplemented by reference TRBV11-2 and TRBJ2-5, the full variable domain reads EAGVAQSPRYKIIEKRQSVAFWCNPISGHATLYWYQQILGQGPKLLIQFQNNGVVDDSQLPKDRFSAERLKGVDSTLKIQPAKLEDSAVYLCASSLGAEGLQTQYFGPGTRLLVL.

The V gene is TRBV19, the J gene TRBJ2-3; D is perhaps TRBD2 (5 bases). This CDR3 is built from 15 residues. The ends were cut back, 5 bases at V and 0 bases at J, with 12 bases in the middle. From germline, CDR1 is LNHDA and CDR2 SQIVND (reference sequence). CDR3: CASSPRADSTDTQYF. CDR3 sequence (DNA): TGTGCCAGTAGTCCCCGAGCGGATAGCACAGATACGCAGTATTTT.

This chain uses TRBV2 with TRBJ1-5; no firm D call. Trimming cost V 0 bases and J 6 bases, with 12 bases left between them. This CDR3 spans 15 amino acids. CDR1 is SNHLY and CDR2 is FYNNEI in the germline V gene. The CDR3 spells CASSEAPRSGQPQHF. The CDR3 DNA is TGTGCCAGCAGTGAAGCGCCCAGATCAGGTCAGCCCCAGCATTTT. Full variable domain (rest looked up from reference TRBV2 and TRBJ1-5): EPEVTQTPSHQVTQMGQEVILRCVPISNHLYFYWYRQILGQKVEFLVSFYNNEISEKSEIFDDQFSVERPDGSNFTLKIRSTKLEDSAMYFCASSEAPRSGQPQHFGDGTRLSIL.

CDR3 bases: TGTGCCAGCAGCTTAGATGGGCAGCCTCATTCACCCCTCCACTTT. This sequence encodes CASSLDGQPHSPLHF. The rearrangement links TRBV11-3 to TRBJ1-6; D not resolved. The V end was cut by 0 bases, the J end by 8 bases, with 11 bases between. CDR1 is SGHNT, CDR2 YENEEA, per germline. The CDR3 sequence is 15 residues long.

The genes are TRBV9 and TRBJ1-2; a possible D gene is TRBD1 (6 bases). V lost 0 bases and J 3 bases, leaving 12 bases between the germline ends. Germline V gives CDR1 SGDLS, CDR2 YYNGEE. The CDR3 covers 15 residues. CDR3 residues: CASSVEYRAYYGYTF. The CDR3 region has the DNA TGTGCCAGCAGCGTAGAGTACAGGGCCTACTATGGCTACACCTTC. Using reference TRBV9 and TRBJ1-2 for the parts outside the CDR3, the full variable domain is DSGVTQTPKHLITATGQRVTLRCSPRSGDLSVYWYQQSLDQGLQFLIQYYNGEERAKGNILERFSAQQFPDLHSELNLSSLELGDSALYFCASSVEYRAYYGYTFGSGTRLTVV.

J is TRBJ2-1 and V is TRBV28, with 9 positions matching TRBD2. CDR3 length: 15 amino acids. V lost 5 bases, J lost 8 bases, and 10 bases stayed unmatched. Germline V gene lookup returns CDR1 MDHEN and CDR2 SYDVKM. The CDR3 sequence is CASSVPGLARDEQFF. CDR3 nucleotide sequence: TGTGCCAGCAGTGTGCCGGGACTAGCACGAGATGAGCAGTTCTTC.

A word on this clone: The identical CDR3 is also encoded by other nucleotide sequences in the sample. This chain links TRBV5-1 with TRBJ2-7; tentative D call: TRBD1 (6 bases). Trimming removed 5 bases from V and 2 bases from J, with 11 bases in between. The CDR3 contains 13 residues. Germline CDR1 and CDR2: SGHRS and YFSETQ. This CDR3 reads CASSLTGTYEQYF. The CDR3 region has the DNA TGCGCCAGCAGTTTGACAGGTACCTACGAGCAGTACTTC. The full variable domain, with the rest looked up from reference TRBV5-1 and TRBJ2-7, is KAGVTQTPRYLIKTRGQQVTLSCSPISGHRSVSWYQQTPGQGLQFLFEYFSETQRNKGNFPGRFSGRQFSNSRSEMNVSTLELGDSALYLCASSLTGTYEQYFGPGTRLTVT.

The J gene is TRBJ1-2, the V gene TRBV5-1, with 8 bases identical to TRBD1. The CDR3 totals 15 residues. V trimming: 5 bases; J trimming: 6 bases; junction bases outside the gene matches: 12. CDR1 SGHRS and CDR2 YFSETQ come from the germline V gene. In nucleotides, the CDR3 is TGCGCCAGCAGGGACGGGGCAGGGGGCATCGATGGCTACACCTTC. The encoded protein is CASRDGAGGIDGYTF.

V usage is TRBV10-1 and J usage is TRBJ2-1, with a weak D call TRBD2 (5 bases). The CDR3 extends over 15 amino acids. The V and J ends lost 8 bases and 3 bases respectively, with 17 bases between them. Looked up from germline, CDR1 is WNHNN and CDR2 is SYGVQD (reference sequence). The chain's CDR3 is CASGSRARGYNEQFF. Here the CDR3 DNA reads TGCGCCAGCGGGTCAAGGGCTCGGGGCTACAATGAGCAGTTCTTC.

The V and J genes are TRBV19 and TRBJ2-7; 7 nucleotides agree with TRBD2. This CDR3 region has 18 residues. The V gene end was trimmed by 1 base and the J gene end by 3 bases; junction bases not matched to a gene: 15. In germline, CDR1 is LNHDA, CDR2 SQIVND (reference sequence). The CDR3 is CASSIGIGRGEGFYEQYF. The CDR3, as DNA: TGTGCCAGTAGTATAGGAATCGGAAGAGGGGAGGGGTTCTACGAGCAGTACTTC.

Here the CDR3 reads CASSPTPGYNEQFF. The CDR3 nucleotides are TGCGCCAGCAGCCCCACCCCAGGGTACAATGAGCAGTTCTTC. V and J are TRBV5-1 and TRBJ2-1; D is perhaps TRBD1 (5 bases). In germline, CDR1 is SGHRS, CDR2 YFSETQ. This CDR3 region has 14 residues. V was cut by 4 bases and J by 4 bases, with 12 bases left in between.

The rearrangement joins TRBV27 to TRBJ2-1; 9 nucleotides match TRBD2. Trimming cost V 5 bases and J 3 bases; bases outside gene matches: 8. This CDR3 region has 16 residues. The germline CDR1 and CDR2 sequences are MNHEY and SMNVEV (reference sequence). CDR3 DNA: TGTGCCAGCAGTACCGTAGCGGGGGCCCTCTACAATGAGCAGTTCTTC. Protein: CASSTVAGALYNEQFF.

The chain uses TRBV6-1 and TRBJ2-7; D gene unclear. Deletions cut 3 bases from V and 6 bases from J, with 9 bases between. Per the germline V gene, CDR1 is MNHNS and CDR2 is SASEGT. This CDR3 region has 12 residues. CDR3 sequence reads: CASSDPVGEQYF. The CDR3 DNA sequence: TGTGCCAGCAGTGACCCGGTCGGCGAGCAGTACTTC.

This clone was observed a handful of times. V is TRBV19 and J is TRBJ2-1; D gene ambiguous. V lost 5 bases and J lost 7, with 15 bases in between. Germline loops: CDR1 LNHDA, CDR2 SQIVND (reference sequence). The CDR3 has 14 amino acids. CDR3 coding DNA: TGTGCCAGTAGTCGATCCCCCCTAGGTAATGAGCAGTTCTTC. Translating it yields CASSRSPLGNEQFF.

The chain uses TRBV13 and TRBJ2-5; TRBD2 matches at 12 bases. Per germline, CDR1 PRHDT and CDR2 FYEKMQ (reference sequence). V trimming: 3 bases; J trimming: 1 base; junction bases outside the gene matches: 9. CDR3 size: 18 residues. CDR3 sequence reads: CASSFLLAGGPGQETQYF. In DNA, the CDR3 is TGTGCCAGCAGCTTCCTTCTAGCGGGGGGGCCCGGCCAAGAGACCCAGTACTTC. The variable domain in full, completed from reference TRBV13 and TRBJ2-5, reads AAGVIQSPRHLIKEKRETATLKCYPIPRHDTVYWYQQGPGQDPQFLISFYEKMQSDKGSIPDRFSAQQFSDYHSELNMSSLELGDSALYFCASSFLLAGGPGQETQYFGPGTRLLVL.